Shown below are 15 T cell receptor beta chains from a single sample sequenced in a study of cytomegalovirus exposure and HLA in healthy donors. The PCR used 60 Vbeta and 13 Jbeta primers. Sequencing used immunoSEQ multiplex PCR; TCRdb keeps in-frame clones, though not all of them. The sample consists of just over 150,000 clones, roughly 84% of them appearing once. Sequencing was performed on PBMCs. All receptors come from a man aged 18 to 29 in good health and CMV-seropositive.

The chain combines TRBV11-3 with TRBJ2-7; 15 nucleotides line up with TRBD2. Germline assignment: CDR1 SGHNT and CDR2 YENEEA. The CDR3 is 15 amino acids. V was clipped by 5 bases and J by 7 bases; unmatched bases: 6. The CDR3: CASSLGLAGGSEQYF. For the CDR3, the DNA is TGTGCCAGCAGCCTAGGACTAGCGGGGGGGTCGGAGCAGTACTTC.

This clone appeared a few times. J is TRBJ1-6 and V is TRBV11-2, with TRBD1 identical over 9 bases. Germline CDR1 is SGHAT and CDR2 is FQNNGV. The ends lost 3 bases at V and 7 bases at J; junction bases unmatched: 1. The CDR3 has 14 residues. In DNA form, the CDR3 reads TGTGCCAGCAGCTTGGGACAGGGAAATTCACCCCTCCACTTT. The encoded protein is CASSLGQGNSPLHF.

This clone was counted once. The chain couples TRBV11-2 to TRBJ2-7; D unclear. Germline CDR1 is SGHAT and CDR2 is FQNNGV. V dropped 5 bases and J dropped 7 bases, with 12 bases sitting between them. The CDR3 has 12 residues. The DNA for the CDR3 is TGTGCCAGCAGCCCTCTCCGGGTGGAGCAGTACTTC. As protein: CASSPLRVEQYF.

V usage is TRBV7-3 and J usage is TRBJ2-5; possible D gene TRBD2, 5 bases. The CDR3 runs 14 residues. V was clipped by 3 bases and J by 1 base, with 9 bases between them. The germline V gene encodes CDR1 SGHTA and CDR2 FQGTGA. The CDR3 nucleotides read TGTGCCAGCAGCTTGGGAGCGGTCCAAGAGACCCAGTACTTC. This translates into CASSLGAVQETQYF.

In its sample, this clone was seen once. The chain combines TRBV9 with TRBJ1-1; D uncertain. Trimming pared 7 bases from V and 2 bases from J, leaving 12 bases between. There are 13 residues in the CDR3. CDR1 is SGDLS and CDR2 is YYNGEE in the germline V gene. DNA for the CDR3: TGTGCCAGCGGGCGTTCTGGAAACACTGAAGCTTTCTTT. It yields the protein CASGRSGNTEAFF.

Comment on this clone: Relative to the germline gene, one junction end is altered; a read error may explain this. The same CDR3 also results from other DNA sequences found in this sample. The chain couples TRBV7-2 to TRBJ2-1, with 9 bases matching TRBD2. The CDR3 is 15 amino acids. Germline-derived CDR1 and CDR2 are SGHTA and FQGNSA. The CDR3 here is CASSTTSGGVLGQFF. In nucleotides, the CDR3 is TGTGCTAGCAGCACGACTAGCGGTGGGGTCCTTGGGCAGTTCTTC. Filled out from reference TRBV7-2 and TRBJ2-1, the complete variable domain reads GAGVSQSPSNKVTEKGKDVELRCDPISGHTALYWYRQSLGQGLEFLIYFQGNSAPDKSGLPSDRFSAERTGGSVSTLTIQRTQQEDSAVYLCASSTTSGGVLGQFFGPGTRLTVL.

This clone has just one count. The chain recombines TRBV30 with TRBJ2-1, with 10 bases that match TRBD1. Per germline, CDR1 GTSNPN and CDR2 SVGIG (reference sequence). The CDR3 contains 15 residues. The junction had 10 bases not matched to a gene; V was cut back by 3 bases and J by 8 bases. In DNA, the CDR3 is TGTGCCTGGAGAAGCGCCGGGACAGGGGTCGATGAGCAGTTCTTC. Encoded protein: CAWRSAGTGVDEQFF.

The gene calls are TRBV5-6 and TRBJ2-2, with 9 positions matching TRBD1. CDR1 and CDR2 (germline): SGHDT, YYEEEE. J was trimmed by 7 bases and V by 4 bases; bases with no gene match: 17. The CDR3 loop spans 18 amino acids. CDR3 residues: CASSPLAGDRGIFGELFF. The CDR3 DNA sequence: TGTGCCAGCAGCCCCCTAGCTGGAGACAGGGGGATTTTCGGGGAGCTGTTTTTT.

J is TRBJ2-2 and V is TRBV7-2; a weak D match, TRBD1 (6 bases). The CDR3 runs 15 residues. V was cut by 5 bases and J by 4 bases, with 14 bases left in between. From germline, CDR1 is SGHTA and CDR2 FQGNSA. The CDR3 here is CASSLEGESTGELFF. DNA for the CDR3: TGTGCCAGCAGCCTAGAGGGGGAAAGCACCGGGGAGCTGTTTTTT.

The chain links TRBV4-3 to TRBJ2-3; 12 nucleotides align to TRBD2. The CDR3 loop spans 17 amino acids. Germline V gene sequence: CDR1 LGHNA, CDR2 YSLEER. V was clipped by 4 bases and J by 0 bases; unmatched bases: 5. CDR3 nucleotides: TGCGCCAGCAGCCTATCACTAGCGGGGGGAAGCACAGATACGCAGTATTTT. Translating it yields CASSLSLAGGSTDTQYF.

The chain employs TRBV6-6 and TRBJ1-4; 7 bases align to TRBD1. This CDR3 contains 15 residues. V lost 6 bases and J lost 4; bases outside the gene matches: 8. Germline lookup yields CDR1 MNHNY and CDR2 SVGAGI (reference sequence). CDR3 region: CASSKGQNSNEKLFF. CDR3 in DNA: TGTGCCAGCAGCAAGGGACAGAATAGTAATGAAAAACTGTTTTTT.

The J gene is TRBJ2-2, the V gene TRBV9; TRBD2 matches at 9 bases. Trimming at V came to 0 bases and at J to 7 bases, leaving 7 bases not matched to a gene. Germline V gene sequence: CDR1 SGDLS, CDR2 YYNGEE. The CDR3 extends over 16 amino acids. This CDR3 reads CASSVVGGGAGGELFF. CDR3 sequence (DNA): TGTGCCAGCAGCGTAGTGGGCGGGGGGGCCGGCGGGGAGCTGTTTTTT.

V gene TRBV5-1 combines with J gene TRBJ1-1, with D maybe TRBD1 (5 bases). Trimming cost V 4 bases and J 2 bases, with 9 bases left between them. Germline CDR1 and CDR2: SGHRS and YFSETQ. This CDR3 has 13 residues. DNA of the CDR3: TGCGCCAGCAGCCCCCAGGGTAACACTGAAGCTTTCTTT. Translated, it gives CASSPQGNTEAFF.

The chain is built from TRBV28 and TRBJ1-1; D is perhaps TRBD1 (6 bases). V was cut by 5 bases and J by 6 bases, with 16 bases left in between. The CDR3 totals 14 residues. Looked up from germline, CDR1 is MDHEN and CDR2 is SYDVKM. The chain's CDR3 is CASSTLHRAAEAFF. The CDR3 coding sequence is TGTGCCAGCAGTACACTACACAGGGCCGCTGAAGCTTTCTTT.

This sequence joins TRBV29-1 and TRBJ1-5; D might be TRBD1 (5 bases). The CDR3 contains 13 residues. V was cut by 7 bases and J by 3 bases, with 13 bases left in between. The germline CDR1 and CDR2 sequences are SQVTM and ANQGSEA. CDR3 sequence reads: CSAQWGLNQPQHF. The DNA of the CDR3 is TGCAGCGCCCAGTGGGGCCTCAATCAGCCCCAGCATTTT. Supplemented by reference TRBV29-1 and TRBJ1-5, the full variable domain reads SAVISQKPSRDICQRGTSLTIQCQVDSQVTMMFWYRQQPGQSLTLIATANQGSEATYESGFVIDKFPISRPNLTFSTLTVSNMSPEDSSIYLCSAQWGLNQPQHFGDGTRLSIL.